This TCR beta chain was sequenced for a study of blood T cell repertoires in COVID-19. The wider study: Samples taken during acute and convalescent COVID-19 were collected in the United States, Italy and Spain.

Sequenced by immunoSEQ multiplex PCR; TCRdb stores in-frame clones only, minus some. The data show around 140,000 clones, roughly 90% seen once. Trimming cost V 3 bases and J 4 bases; bases outside gene matches: 4. Germline assignment: CDR1 SQVTM and CDR2 ANQGSEA. The CDR3 totals 13 residues. Specimen: peripheral blood. The sequence came from a woman in her fifties or sixties with acute or convalescent COVID-19. The chain uses TRBV29-1 and TRBJ2-3; TRBD1 matches at 7 bases. DNA of the CDR3: TGCAGCGTTGACAGGGGGTCCCCAGATACGCAGTATTTT. Amino acid sequence: CSVDRGSPDTQYF.